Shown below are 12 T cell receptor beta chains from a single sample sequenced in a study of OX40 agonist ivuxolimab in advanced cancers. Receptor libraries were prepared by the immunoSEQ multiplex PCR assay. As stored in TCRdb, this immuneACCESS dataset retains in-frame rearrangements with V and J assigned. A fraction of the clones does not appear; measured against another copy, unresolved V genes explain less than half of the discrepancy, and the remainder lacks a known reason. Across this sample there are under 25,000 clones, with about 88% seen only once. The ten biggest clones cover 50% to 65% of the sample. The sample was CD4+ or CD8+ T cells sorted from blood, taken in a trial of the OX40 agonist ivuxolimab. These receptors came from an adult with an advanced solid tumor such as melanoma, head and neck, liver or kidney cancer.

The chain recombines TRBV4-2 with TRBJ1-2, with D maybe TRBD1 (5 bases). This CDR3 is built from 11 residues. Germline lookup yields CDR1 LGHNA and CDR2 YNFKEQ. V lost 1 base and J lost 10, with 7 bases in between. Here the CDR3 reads CASSQGQNYTF. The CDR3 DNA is TGTGCCAGCAGCCAAGGACAGAACTACACCTTC.

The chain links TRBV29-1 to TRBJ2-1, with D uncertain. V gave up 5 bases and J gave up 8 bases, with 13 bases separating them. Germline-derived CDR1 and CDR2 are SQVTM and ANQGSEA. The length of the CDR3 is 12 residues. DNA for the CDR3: TGCAGCGTTCGGGCCCGAGTACATGAGCAGTTCTTC. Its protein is CSVRARVHEQFF.

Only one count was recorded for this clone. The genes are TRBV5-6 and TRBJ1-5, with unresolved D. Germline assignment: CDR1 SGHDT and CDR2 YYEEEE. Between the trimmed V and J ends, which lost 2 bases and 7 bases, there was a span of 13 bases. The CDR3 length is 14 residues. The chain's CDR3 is CASSLLGSGQPQHF. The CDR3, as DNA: TGTGCCAGCAGCTTATTAGGGTCTGGGCAGCCCCAGCATTTT.

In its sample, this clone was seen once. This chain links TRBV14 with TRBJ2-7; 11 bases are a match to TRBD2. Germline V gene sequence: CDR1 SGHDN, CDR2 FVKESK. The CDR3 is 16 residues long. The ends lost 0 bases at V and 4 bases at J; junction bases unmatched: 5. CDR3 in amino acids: CASSQEAGTSGYEQYF. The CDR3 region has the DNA TGTGCCAGCAGCCAAGAAGCCGGGACTAGCGGATACGAGCAGTACTTC.

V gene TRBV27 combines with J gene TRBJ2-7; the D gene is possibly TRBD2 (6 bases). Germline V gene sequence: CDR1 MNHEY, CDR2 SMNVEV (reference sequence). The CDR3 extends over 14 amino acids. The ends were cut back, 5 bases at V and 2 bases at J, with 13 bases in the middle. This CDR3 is CASSPGTRPYEQYF. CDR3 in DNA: TGTGCCAGCAGTCCCGGGACTCGACCCTACGAGCAGTACTTC.

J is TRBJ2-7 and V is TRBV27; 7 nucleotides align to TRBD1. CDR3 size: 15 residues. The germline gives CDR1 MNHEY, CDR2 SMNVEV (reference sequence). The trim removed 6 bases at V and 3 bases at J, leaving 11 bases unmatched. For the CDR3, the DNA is TGTGCCAGCAGGCTCGGGGCGACAGGGAACTACGAGCAGTACTTC. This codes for CASRLGATGNYEQYF.

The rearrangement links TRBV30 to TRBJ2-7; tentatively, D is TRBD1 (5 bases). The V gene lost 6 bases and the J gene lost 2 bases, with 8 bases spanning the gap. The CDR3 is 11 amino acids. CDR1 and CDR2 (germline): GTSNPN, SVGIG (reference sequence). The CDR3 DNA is TGTGCCTGTTCAGGGACCTACGAGCAGTACTTC. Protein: CACSGTYEQYF.

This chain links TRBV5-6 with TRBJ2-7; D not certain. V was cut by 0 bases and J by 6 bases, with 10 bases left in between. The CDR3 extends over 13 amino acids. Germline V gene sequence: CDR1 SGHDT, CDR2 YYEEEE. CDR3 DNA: TGTGCCAGCAGCTTGGCCCCCACTCGCGAGCAGTACTTC. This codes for CASSLAPTREQYF.

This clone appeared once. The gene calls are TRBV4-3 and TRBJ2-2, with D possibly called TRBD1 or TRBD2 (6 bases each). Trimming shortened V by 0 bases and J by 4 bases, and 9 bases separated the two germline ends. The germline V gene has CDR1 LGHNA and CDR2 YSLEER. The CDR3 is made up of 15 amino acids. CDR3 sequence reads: CASSQEPGATGELFF. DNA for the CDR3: TGCGCCAGCAGCCAAGAACCGGGGGCCACCGGGGAGCTGTTTTTT.

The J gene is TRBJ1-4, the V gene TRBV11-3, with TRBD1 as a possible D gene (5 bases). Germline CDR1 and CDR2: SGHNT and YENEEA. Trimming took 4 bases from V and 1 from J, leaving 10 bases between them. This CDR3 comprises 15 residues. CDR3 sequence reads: CASSSTGITNEKLFF. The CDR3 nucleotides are TGTGCCAGCAGCTCTACAGGAATAACTAATGAAAAACTGTTTTTT.

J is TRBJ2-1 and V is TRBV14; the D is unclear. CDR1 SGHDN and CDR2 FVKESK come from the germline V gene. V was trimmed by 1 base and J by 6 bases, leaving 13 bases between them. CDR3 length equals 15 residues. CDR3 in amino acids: CASSQGLSHRNEQFF. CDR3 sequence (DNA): TGTGCCAGCAGCCAAGGACTCAGTCACCGCAATGAGCAGTTCTTC.

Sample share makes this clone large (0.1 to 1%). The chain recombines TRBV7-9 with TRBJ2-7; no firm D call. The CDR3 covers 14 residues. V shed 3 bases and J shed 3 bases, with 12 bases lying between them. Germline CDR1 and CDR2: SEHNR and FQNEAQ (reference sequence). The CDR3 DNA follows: TGTGCCAGCAGCTTTGGTGGGAACCTCTACGAGCAGTACTTC. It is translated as CASSFGGNLYEQYF.